Sequencing of this TCR beta chain was carried out in a study of identical twins. In this sample, this clonotype turned up many times. CDR1 is SQVTM and CDR2 is ANQGSEA in the germline V gene. This CDR3 has 14 amino acids. V dropped 4 bases and J dropped 2 bases, with 14 bases sitting between them. Each CDR3 protein gets one entry after TCRdb re-called the 5' RACE reads with MiXCR. The table has more than 250,000 distinct CDR3 sequences, less than 9% seen once; the top ten hold less than 2.5%. These same records also appear under a second study, on yellow fever vaccine responses in identical twins.

Sequenced material: memory (CD45RO+) T cells sorted from blood. The V gene is TRBV29-1, the J gene TRBJ1-2, with a tentative D call TRBD1 (6 bases). The source is a young woman in good health. CDR3 region: CSVGTGMPNYGYTF. The CDR3 nucleotides are TGCAGCGTTGGCACAGGGATGCCCAACTATGGCTACACCTTC.